This T cell receptor beta chain was obtained from a study of beta chain features in type 1 diabetes. Study results and limitations: Type 1 diabetes patients had TCRB CDR3s that were shorter (moderately but significantly so) in all four CD4+ subsets. Type 1 diabetes patients had fewer VDJ junction insertions and more deletions. Possible PCR preference for shorter templates applied equally to patients and controls.

With respect to this clone: Its cognate antigen is unknown.

Expressed TCRB transcripts got sequenced, as all isolated RNA was reverse transcribed. TCRdb's copy holds only in-frame clones and misses some; the assay was immunoSEQ multiplex PCR. This sample has 630,000 or so clones, with 11% to 15% found just once. Blood was drawn once from each donor into heparinised tubes. The draws averaged around 120 mL. Sequencing used naive CD4+ T cells from blood. The clonotype comes from a man between 18 and 35 years old with type 1 diabetes.

CDR3 nucleotides: TGTGCCAGTGGCACTGATGCCTCGAACACTGAAGCTTTCTTT. This translates into CASGTDASNTEAFF. V usage is TRBV28 and J usage is TRBJ1-1; D unclear. The CDR3 loop spans 14 amino acids. The germline V and J ends were trimmed by 9 bases and 1 base, with 15 bases remaining between them. Germline assignment: CDR1 MDHEN and CDR2 SYDVKM.